These 32 T cell receptor beta chains originate from one sample sequenced in a study of T cells after yellow fever vaccination. TCRdb ran MiXCR on the 5' RACE reads and lists one entry per CDR3 protein. The data show a few hundred thousand distinct CDR3 sequences, roughly 5.6% seen once. The specimen was CD4+ T cells sorted from PBMCs, collected on the day of the yellow fever booster vaccination. The receptors derive from a man between 18 and 35 years old who received the YFV17D yellow fever vaccine.

This clonotype was seen a few times. The chain uses TRBV25-1 and TRBJ1-5; no clear D gene. The V and J ends lost 4 bases and 0 bases respectively, with 7 bases between them. Germline values: CDR1 MGHDK, CDR2 SYGVNS. CDR3 length: 14 residues. The CDR3 spells CASSADGSNQPQHF. The DNA of the CDR3 is TGTGCCAGCAGTGCCGACGGTAGCAATCAGCCCCAGCATTTT.

The genes are TRBV7-8 and TRBJ1-4; no reliable D call. Germline values: CDR1 SGHVS, CDR2 FQNEAQ. V was clipped by 0 bases and J by 8 bases, with 16 bases between them. This CDR3 is built from 16 residues. CDR3 sequence (DNA): TGTGCCAGCAGCTTAGCGCGAGCCCCCCGAAGGGAAAAACTGTTTTTT. Encoded protein: CASSLARAPRREKLFF. The entire variable domain, with the rest obtained from reference TRBV7-8 and TRBJ1-4, is as follows: GAGVSQSPRYKVAKRGQDVALRCDPISGHVSLFWYQQALGQGPEFLTYFQNEAQLDKSGLPSDRFFAERPEGSVSTLKIQRTQQEDSAVYLCASSLARAPRREKLFFGSGTQLSVL.

This clonotype was counted many times. The V call is TRBV5-1, the J call TRBJ2-3, with 7 bases identical to TRBD1. Germline trimming cut 1 base from V and 2 bases from J; bases unmatched to any gene: 4. This CDR3 has 15 amino acids. Germline-derived CDR1 and CDR2 are SGHRS and YFSETQ. CDR3 residues: CASSLKDRATDTQYF. CDR3 sequence (DNA): TGCGCCAGCAGCTTGAAAGACAGGGCCACAGATACGCAGTATTTT.

This clonotype was observed a few times. V usage is TRBV6-2 or TRBV6-3 and J usage is TRBJ1-3; D gene uncertain. Trimming stripped 0 bases from V and 0 bases from J, with 3 bases between. The CDR3 length is 14 residues. CDR1 MNHEY and CDR2 SVGEGT come from the germline V gene. The DNA for the CDR3 is TGTGCCAGCAGTTACTCCCACTCTGGAAACACCATATATTTT. Translated, it gives CASSYSHSGNTIYF.

The V call is TRBV6-5, the J call TRBJ2-7; 10 nucleotides agree with TRBD2. CDR3 size: 16 residues. Trimming cost V 0 bases and J 7 bases; bases outside gene matches: 9. Germline CDR1 is MNHEY and CDR2 is SVGAGI. CDR3: CASSYSPSGGAWEQYF. CDR3 DNA sequence: TGTGCCAGCAGTTACTCGCCGAGCGGGGGGGCCTGGGAGCAGTACTTC.

This clonotype was observed many times. This chain links TRBV7-2 with TRBJ2-5, with 10 bases matching TRBD1. Trimming cost V 2 bases and J 5 bases; bases outside gene matches: 11. Germline V gene sequence: CDR1 SGHTA, CDR2 FQGNSA. This CDR3 region has 17 residues. CDR3 nucleotide sequence: TGTGCCAGCAGCTTATTATGGACAGGGGGTGGTATTGAGACCCAGTACTTC. Translated, it gives CASSLLWTGGGIETQYF.

This chain connects TRBV18 to TRBJ2-7; a weak D match, TRBD2 (5 bases). V was cut by 3 bases and J by 5 bases, with 11 bases left in between. The CDR3 extends over 13 amino acids. CDR1 and CDR2 (germline): KGHSH, LQKENI. The CDR3 DNA is TGTGCCAGCTCACCTTCCGAGGGCAACGAGCAGTACGTC. It encodes CASSPSEGNEQYV.

This clonotype occurred a few times. V usage is TRBV12-3 or TRBV12-4 and J usage is TRBJ2-3; D possibly corresponds to TRBD2 (7 bases). Trimming removed 7 bases at V and 1 base at J, with 18 bases between. This CDR3 has 16 residues. The CDR3: CASTYMAGARTDTQYF. The CDR3 DNA sequence: TGTGCCAGCACTTATATGGCGGGGGCCCGCACAGATACGCAGTATTTT.

This clonotype showed up many times. The chain joins TRBV6-5 to TRBJ2-2; 8 bases map to TRBD2. CDR1 and CDR2 (germline): MNHEY, SVGAGI. CDR3 length equals 15 residues. The V and J ends lost 4 bases and 2 bases, in that order; junction bases with no gene match: 3. The CDR3 DNA is TGTGCCAGCAGTTCGGGGGGGGTAAACACCGGGGAGCTGTTTTTT. Translating gives CASSSGGVNTGELFF.

This clonotype was observed a handful of times. The V call is TRBV28, the J call TRBJ2-5; D perhaps matches TRBD2 (5 bases). CDR3 length: 14 residues. The V end was cut by 5 bases, the J end by 0 bases, with 10 bases between. Germline lookup yields CDR1 MDHEN and CDR2 SYDVKM. CDR3 in amino acids: CASSASGNQETQYF. The CDR3 nucleotides read TGTGCCAGCAGTGCGTCGGGGAACCAAGAGACCCAGTACTTC.

Comments on this clonotype: A much larger clone lies a single base off, so this may be a read error. V gene TRBV28 combines with J gene TRBJ2-2, with unresolved D. This CDR3 contains 11 residues. Germline CDR1 and CDR2: MDHEN and SYDVKM. Trimming cost V 1 base and J 7 bases, with 1 base left between them. DNA for the CDR3: TGTGCCAGCAGTTTATTCGGGGAGCTGTTTTTT. This gives the protein CASSLFGELFF.

This clonotype was picked up a small number of times. This CDR3 is CASSLVSGPLSVRELFF. The DNA of the CDR3 is TGCGCCAGCAGCTTGGTGTCAGGGCCACTCTCCGTCCGGGAGCTGTTTTTT. V and J are TRBV5-1 and TRBJ2-2, with D possibly matching TRBD1 (5 bases). Trimming took 0 bases from V and 9 from J, leaving 21 bases between them. The germline gives CDR1 SGHRS, CDR2 YFSETQ. This CDR3 contains 17 residues.

This clonotype has at least ten counts. V gene TRBV20-1 combines with J gene TRBJ1-1; D is perhaps TRBD1 (5 bases). Trimming shortened V by 3 bases and J by 3 bases, and 11 bases separated the two germline ends. This CDR3 region has 13 residues. CDR1 is DFQATT, CDR2 SNEGSKA, per germline (reference sequence). DNA for the CDR3: TGCAGTGCTAGCAGGGCAGTCGACACTGAAGCTTTCTTT. Translation gives CSASRAVDTEAFF.

J is TRBJ2-7 and V is TRBV6-5; TRBD1 might be the D (5 bases). From germline, CDR1 is MNHEY and CDR2 SVGAGI. This CDR3 spans 11 amino acids. The germline V and J ends were trimmed by 10 bases and 5 bases, with 12 bases remaining between them. For the CDR3, the DNA is TGTGCCACCGACAGTCACCACGAGCAGTACTTC. It specifies CATDSHHEQYF.

This clonotype was picked up a small number of times. The chain employs TRBV7-2 and TRBJ2-2; TRBD1 matches 7 bases. Trimming cost V 4 bases and J 6 bases; bases outside gene matches: 5. The CDR3 is 14 amino acids. The germline V gene has CDR1 SGHTA and CDR2 FQGNSA. CDR3 in DNA: TGTGCCAGCAGCTCGACAGGGTTAGCCGGGGAGCTGTTTTTT. Translating gives CASSSTGLAGELFF.

The chain uses TRBV3-1 and TRBJ1-2; tentative D call: TRBD1 (5 bases). The germline V and J ends were trimmed by 3 bases and 8 bases, with 7 bases remaining between them. The CDR3 covers 11 residues. CDR1 is LGHDT, CDR2 YNNKEL, per germline (reference sequence). CDR3: CASSQGRGYTF. As DNA, the CDR3 is TGTGCCAGCAGCCAGGGACGGGGCTACACCTTC.

This clonotype was recorded many times. CDR3 in amino acids: CASSHRTGELFF. The CDR3 nucleotides read TGTGCCAGCAGCCACCGAACCGGGGAGCTGTTTTTT. This chain uses TRBV4-2 with TRBJ2-2; D is ambiguous. From germline, CDR1 is LGHNA and CDR2 YNFKEQ. CDR3 length: 12 residues. V was trimmed by 3 bases and J by 5 bases, leaving 4 bases between them.

This clonotype has only a few counts. The chain recombines TRBV2 with TRBJ1-5; tentative D call: TRBD1 (5 bases). The ends were cut back, 8 bases at V and 7 bases at J, with 12 bases in the middle. Germline assignment: CDR1 SNHLY and CDR2 FYNNEI. CDR3 length: 12 residues. The CDR3 loop is CASAGGNQPQHF. The CDR3 DNA reads TGTGCCAGCGCGGGGGGGAACCAGCCCCAGCATTTT.

Only a few counts were recorded for this clonotype. The chain combines TRBV7-2 with TRBJ2-7; TRBD1 agrees at 10 bases. J was trimmed by 3 bases and V by 5 bases; bases with no gene match: 7. CDR3 length: 15 residues. Germline V gene sequence: CDR1 SGHTA, CDR2 FQGNSA. The CDR3 region has the DNA TGTGCCAGCAGCCCCCGACAGGGGGCAGGCTACGAGCAGTACTTC. This gives the protein CASSPRQGAGYEQYF.

V usage is TRBV20-1 and J usage is TRBJ2-2; 9 bases align to TRBD2. From germline, CDR1 is DFQATT and CDR2 SNEGSKA (reference sequence). The CDR3 covers 15 residues. With 0 bases clipped from V and 4 bases from J, the junction kept 3 bases outside the gene matches. CDR3: CSARDPSGATGELFF. In DNA, the CDR3 is TGCAGTGCTAGAGATCCTAGCGGGGCCACCGGGGAGCTGTTTTTT.

This chain connects TRBV12-3 or TRBV12-4 to TRBJ2-6; a weak D match, TRBD2 (6 bases). Trimming removed 6 bases at V and 0 bases at J, with 12 bases between. The CDR3 runs to 16 residues. DNA for the CDR3: TGTGCCAGCAGGGGAGGATTTAGCTCTGGGGCCAACGTCCTGACTTTC. It is translated as CASRGGFSSGANVLTF.

The chain joins TRBV2 to TRBJ2-1, with 7 positions matching TRBD2. The CDR3 is 17 amino acids. V lost 0 bases to trimming and J lost 6 bases; unmatched junction nucleotides: 11. The V gene's germline CDR1 is SNHLY and CDR2 FYNNEI. The CDR3 DNA is TGTGCCAGCAGTGAAGCGCTTCGGGGGGACGAGGTCAATGAGCAGTTCTTC. Amino acids: CASSEALRGDEVNEQFF.

The rearrangement joins TRBV2 to TRBJ1-3; D may be TRBD1 (6 bases). Per germline, CDR1 SNHLY and CDR2 FYNNEI. With 5 bases removed from V and 4 bases from J, the gap between germline ends came to 15 bases. CDR3 size: 15 residues. In DNA form, the CDR3 reads TGTGCCAGCAGTCCCTCTGACGGGACAGGAAACACCATATATTTT. This encodes CASSPSDGTGNTIYF.

Ten or more counts support this clonotype. The genes are TRBV10-3 and TRBJ2-7; D unclear. The CDR3 contains 13 residues. The germline V and J ends were trimmed by 0 bases and 3 bases, with 6 bases remaining between them. Looked up from germline, CDR1 is ENHRY and CDR2 is SYGVKD. CDR3 nucleotides: TGTGCCATCAGTGAGTCAGTGGGCTACGAGCAGTACTTC. This translates into CAISESVGYEQYF.

This clonotype was detected ten times or more. The chain recombines TRBV5-8 with TRBJ1-2; D gene ambiguous. The germline CDR1 and CDR2 sequences are SGHTS and YDEGEE. V was pared by 0 bases and J by 8 bases, with 14 bases between. The CDR3 loop spans 14 amino acids. The CDR3: CASSLVPPRQGYTF. The CDR3 DNA sequence: TGTGCCAGCAGCTTGGTCCCGCCCCGTCAAGGCTACACCTTC.

This clonotype has a handful of counts. The chain is built from TRBV19 and TRBJ2-5; the D gene could be TRBD1 or TRBD2 (5 bases each). Trimming took off 1 base at V and 5 bases at J, with 5 bases between the two ends. Germline CDR1 is LNHDA and CDR2 is SQIVND (reference sequence). This CDR3 comprises 12 residues. CDR3 sequence (DNA): TGTGCCAGTAGTATAGGGGGGGAGACCCAGTACTTC. This gives the protein CASSIGGETQYF.

J is TRBJ1-2 and V is TRBV6-2 or TRBV6-3; 10 nucleotides line up with TRBD1. After removal of 1 base from V and 5 bases from J, the junction contained 16 bases not matched to a gene. From germline, CDR1 is MNHEY and CDR2 SVGEGT. CDR3 length: 19 residues. CDR3 loop: CASSYWARQGANDQYGYTF. For the CDR3, the DNA is TGTGCCAGCAGTTACTGGGCCCGACAGGGGGCAAACGACCAGTATGGCTACACCTTC.

This clonotype was recorded a few times. This clone may be a read error of a much larger clone one base away. The V and J genes are TRBV5-4 and TRBJ2-3, with D unclear. V was trimmed by 5 bases and J by 0 bases, leaving 7 bases between them. Germline loops: CDR1 SGHNT, CDR2 YYREEE (reference sequence). The CDR3 has 13 amino acids. The chain's CDR3 is CASRFDSTDTQYF. The CDR3 region has the DNA TGTGCCAGCAGATTTGACAGCACAGATACGCAGTATTTT.

This chain uses TRBV6-6 with TRBJ1-1; tentatively, D is TRBD1 (6 bases). The CDR3 length is 15 residues. Germline V gene data show CDR1 as MNHNY and CDR2 as SVGAGI (reference sequence). The ends were cut back, 0 bases at V and 4 bases at J, with 12 bases in the middle. The CDR3 region is CASSYSPGAGTEAFF. CDR3 bases: TGTGCCAGCAGTTACTCACCAGGGGCGGGCACTGAAGCTTTCTTT.

In its sample, this clonotype was seen a few times. The rearrangement uses TRBV11-3 and TRBJ2-1; perhaps TRBD1 as D (6 bases). CDR3 length: 14 residues. Trimming removed 5 bases at V and 2 bases at J, with 10 bases between. The germline V gene has CDR1 SGHNT and CDR2 YENEEA. CDR3 in amino acids: CASSHRATYNEQFF. The CDR3 DNA follows: TGTGCCAGCAGCCACAGGGCAACCTACAATGAGCAGTTCTTC.

The chain is built from TRBV24-1 and TRBJ2-5, with D possibly TRBD1 on 6 matching bases. The V gene lost 6 bases and the J gene lost 1 base, with 14 bases spanning the gap. This CDR3 region has 15 residues. From germline, CDR1 is KGHDR and CDR2 SFDVKD. The CDR3 bases are TGTGCCACCAGTTCTAGGACAGCAGTCCAAGAGACCCAGTACTTC. Residues: CATSSRTAVQETQYF.

V gene TRBV20-1 combines with J gene TRBJ2-3; TRBD2 matches at 9 bases. The CDR3 loop spans 17 amino acids. Germline V lookup: CDR1 DFQATT, CDR2 SNEGSKA (reference sequence). The V and J ends lost 8 bases and 1 base, in that order; junction bases with no gene match: 16. CDR3 amino acids: CSSENSGGIGGTDTQYF. The CDR3 bases are TGCAGTTCGGAGAATAGCGGGGGCATAGGGGGCACAGATACGCAGTATTTT.